The 25 T cell receptor beta chains in this list originate from one sample, sequenced in a study of vaccination and CD4 T cells after COVID-19. Cultured CD4+ T-cell DNA underwent Oncomine TCR Beta short-read sequencing. Via MiXCR, TCRdb re-called the PCR reads, giving one row per CDR3 protein. The sample lists 15,000 to 20,000 distinct CDR3 sequences; 29% were seen once. Their specific antigens are unknown. Treatment noted: approximately 11-day PBMC culture with coronavirus spike peptide pools or control peptides (ViraFEST assay). The sample comprised cultured CD4+ T cells from blood. Source of these receptors: a human donor with COVID-19.

This clonotype was detected a few times. The V call is TRBV10-3, the J call TRBJ1-1; D is perhaps TRBD1 (5 bases). Germline V gene sequence: CDR1 ENHRY, CDR2 SYGVKD. This CDR3 region has 13 residues. Trimming left V 6 bases short and J 3 bases short, with 11 bases between. The CDR3 reads CAIRPRVDTEAFF. CDR3 nucleotides: TGTGCCATCAGGCCCAGGGTTGACACTGAAGCTTTCTTT.

This clonotype was seen a few times. This rearrangement joins TRBV6-1 to TRBJ2-5; 7 nucleotides agree with TRBD2. V lost 5 bases to trimming and J lost 3 bases; unmatched junction nucleotides: 6. CDR1 is MNHNS and CDR2 is SASEGT in the germline V gene. The CDR3 covers 14 residues. The CDR3 DNA follows: TGTGCCAGCAGTAGGGCAGGGAGGGAAGAGACCCAGTACTTC. Residues: CASSRAGREETQYF.

Points on this clonotype: Its ends do not fully match the called genes, so a read error is possible. The chain has TRBV28 and TRBJ1-5; a weak D match, TRBD1 (5 bases). Germline loops: CDR1 MDHEN, CDR2 SYDVKM. The CDR3 loop spans 13 amino acids. This CDR3 is CASSLAQRQPRHF. In DNA form, the CDR3 reads TGTGCCAGCAGTTTAGCCCAGAGACAGCCCCGGCATTTT.

Points on this clonotype: At one of its ends the junction is not consistent with the germline gene, which may arise from a read error. V is TRBV19 and J is TRBJ1-2, with D perhaps TRBD1 (5 bases). The germline V gene encodes CDR1 LNHDA and CDR2 SQIVND (reference sequence). The CDR3 contains 15 residues. CDR3 DNA sequence: TGTGCCAGTAGCCTAATCATGGGGGGTTGGAATGGCTGCACCTTC. Amino acid sequence: CASSLIMGGWNGCTF. The whole variable domain, remainder taken from reference TRBV19 and TRBJ1-2, is DGGITQSPKYLFRKEGQNVTLSCEQNLNHDAMYWYRQDPGQGLRLIYYSQIVNDFQKGDIAEGYSVSREKKESFPLTVTSAQKNPTAFYLCASSLIMGGWNGCTFGSGTRLTVV.

This clonotype occurred a few times. V is TRBV11-2 and J is TRBJ2-7, with D unclear. Between the trimmed V and J ends, which lost 0 bases and 1 base, there was a span of 4 bases. CDR1 SGHAT and CDR2 FQNNGV come from the germline V gene. The CDR3 has 13 residues. The CDR3 DNA sequence: TGTGCCAGCAGCTTAGAACAGTCCTACGAGCAGTACTTC. Its protein is CASSLEQSYEQYF.

This chain links TRBV7-9 with TRBJ2-2, with D perhaps assigned TRBD1 or TRBD2 (5 bases each). Trimming left V 1 base short and J 0 bases short, with 9 bases between. The V gene's germline CDR1 is SEHNR and CDR2 FQNEAQ (reference sequence). The CDR3 runs to 16 residues. The CDR3 DNA sequence: TGTGCCAGCAGCTTAGAACTGGGGGCGAACACCGGGGAGCTGTTTTTT. It codes for CASSLELGANTGELFF.

The chain has TRBV20-1 and TRBJ2-7; D is ambiguous. Germline V gene lookup returns CDR1 DFQATT and CDR2 SNEGSKA (reference sequence). The CDR3 totals 13 residues. V was trimmed by 6 bases and J by 4 bases, leaving 16 bases between them. The DNA for the CDR3 is TGCAGTGCCCTAGAGGTGGGTCCGTACGAGCAGTACTTC. Protein sequence: CSALEVGPYEQYF.

The chain recombines TRBV28 with TRBJ1-5, with 7 bases aligning to TRBD1. Per the germline V gene, CDR1 is MDHEN and CDR2 is SYDVKM. The CDR3 runs 16 residues. Trimming cost V 5 bases and J 3 bases; bases outside gene matches: 10. CDR3 sequence (DNA): TGTGCCAGCAGTACCCCAGAGGGACAGAACAATCAGCCCCAGCATTTT. Protein product: CASSTPEGQNNQPQHF.

The chain recombines TRBV12-3 or TRBV12-4 with TRBJ1-1, with D unclear. With 6 bases removed from V and 1 base from J, the gap between germline ends came to 18 bases. There are 16 residues in the CDR3. The CDR3 is CASRFNPGTANTEAFF. CDR3 bases: TGTGCCAGCAGGTTTAACCCGGGAACGGCGAACACTGAAGCTTTCTTT.

This clonotype showed up just a few times. The gene calls are TRBV27 and TRBJ1-4; 8 bases fit TRBD1. Germline V gene data show CDR1 as MNHEY and CDR2 as SMNVEV (reference sequence). V was pared by 3 bases and J by 10 bases, with 13 bases of the junction left unmatched. This CDR3 spans 16 amino acids. The CDR3 DNA reads TGTGCCAGCAGTTTGCACGACAGGGGCACGAGGGGAAAACTGTTTTTT. Translated: CASSLHDRGTRGKLFF.

The chain uses TRBV20-1 and TRBJ2-7; D uncertain. The V end was cut by 3 bases, the J end by 0 bases, with 12 bases between. This CDR3 comprises 14 residues. CDR1 and CDR2 (germline): DFQATT, SNEGSKA (reference sequence). The CDR3 region is CSASTRKGSYEQYF. In DNA, the CDR3 is TGCAGTGCTAGCACCAGAAAAGGCTCCTACGAGCAGTACTTC.

In its sample, this clonotype was seen a few times. This rearrangement joins TRBV20-1 to TRBJ2-5, with D perhaps matching TRBD1 (5 bases). Trimming left V 3 bases short and J 5 bases short, with 25 bases between. CDR1 is DFQATT, CDR2 SNEGSKA, per germline (reference sequence). CDR3 length: 17 residues. For the CDR3, the DNA is TGCAGTGCTAGTCCGTCTCGGACAACACCTTCGAGGGAGACCCAGTACTTC. Translating gives CSASPSRTTPSRETQYF.

This clonotype has just one count. V is TRBV5-6 and J is TRBJ1-1; D call uncertain. The CDR3 is made up of 16 amino acids. CDR1 and CDR2 (germline): SGHDT, YYEEEE. V lost 2 bases and J lost 3, with 17 bases in between. The CDR3 protein is CASSFLVTRRDTEAFF. For the CDR3, the DNA is TGTGCCAGCAGCTTCCTTGTAACCCGAAGGGACACTGAAGCTTTCTTT. Looking up the rest from reference TRBV5-6 and TRBJ1-1 gives the full variable domain: DAGVTQSPTHLIKTRGQQVTLRCSPKSGHDTVSWYQQALGQGPQFIFQYYEEEERQRGNFPDRFSGHQFPNYSSELNVNALLLGDSALYLCASSFLVTRRDTEAFFGQGTRLTVV.

The V gene is TRBV19, the J gene TRBJ1-3; 10 bases align to TRBD1. The CDR3 runs to 15 residues. Germline CDR1 and CDR2: LNHDA and SQIVND (reference sequence). With V trimmed by 8 bases and J by 2 bases, 6 bases remained unmatched. CDR3 in DNA: TGTGCCAGTCGGGGACAGGGGACCGCTGGAAACACCATATATTTT. This gives the protein CASRGQGTAGNTIYF. The full variable domain, completed using reference TRBV19 and TRBJ1-3, is DGGITQSPKYLFRKEGQNVTLSCEQNLNHDAMYWYRQDPGQGLRLIYYSQIVNDFQKGDIAEGYSVSREKKESFPLTVTSAQKNPTAFYLCASRGQGTAGNTIYFGEGSWLTVV.

By share, this clonotype counts as large. J is TRBJ1-2 and V is TRBV12-3 or TRBV12-4, with TRBD1 matching 7 bases. The J segment lost 4 bases and the V segment lost 3 bases, leaving 5 bases of the junction unmatched. This CDR3 region has 14 residues. In DNA, the CDR3 is TGTGCCAGCAGTTTCGTAGGGGGCGTCTATGGCTACACCTTC. Amino acid sequence: CASSFVGGVYGYTF.

By frequency in the sample, this clonotype is medium-sized. This rearrangement joins TRBV27 to TRBJ1-2, with D possibly being TRBD1 (6 bases). The CDR3 covers 16 residues. Germline-derived CDR1 and CDR2 are MNHEY and SMNVEV (reference sequence). Trimming took 5 bases from V and 2 from J, leaving 18 bases between them. The CDR3 sequence: CASSSKDSSINYGYTF. DNA of the CDR3: TGTGCCAGCAGTAGTAAGGACAGTTCAATCAACTATGGCTACACCTTC.

The genes are TRBV2 and TRBJ2-1; 8 positions agree with TRBD2. Unmatched junction bases numbered 7, after V lost 8 bases and J lost 10 bases. The length of the CDR3 is 12 residues. Per germline, CDR1 SNHLY and CDR2 FYNNEI. CDR3 bases: TGTGCCAGCGAAGGACTAGCCAGGGAGCAGTTCTTC. Protein: CASEGLAREQFF.

V usage is TRBV20-1 and J usage is TRBJ2-1; D is ambiguous. CDR1 and CDR2 (germline): DFQATT, SNEGSKA (reference sequence). V dropped 6 bases and J dropped 5 bases, with 17 bases sitting between them. The CDR3 spans 14 residues. The CDR3 region is CSATGPPVHNEQFF. For the CDR3, the DNA is TGCAGTGCGACCGGGCCCCCTGTTCACAATGAGCAGTTCTTC.

The chain joins TRBV3-1 to TRBJ1-1, with a possible D match to TRBD1 (5 bases). Germline V CDR1 and CDR2: LGHDT, YNNKEL (reference sequence). Trimming took 6 bases from V and 7 from J, leaving 12 bases between them. The CDR3 is made up of 12 amino acids. This chain's CDR3 is CASSGVRGEAFF. The CDR3 DNA is TGTGCCAGCAGTGGGGTGAGGGGTGAAGCTTTCTTT.

This sequence joins TRBV18 and TRBJ1-5, with D maybe TRBD1 (6 bases). V lost 1 base and J 0 bases, leaving 16 bases between the germline ends. The CDR3 runs 18 residues. CDR1 KGHSH and CDR2 LQKENI come from the germline V gene. The CDR3 loop is CASSPREPDSYSNQPQHF. CDR3 bases: TGTGCCAGCTCACCACGCGAGCCGGACAGCTATAGCAATCAGCCCCAGCATTTT.

This clonotype was seen more than once but under ten times. V gene TRBV19 combines with J gene TRBJ1-1; D possibly corresponds to TRBD1 (6 bases). The CDR3 consists of 15 residues. Germline CDR1 and CDR2: LNHDA and SQIVND (reference sequence). V lost 2 bases, J lost 5 bases, and 15 bases lay in between. The CDR3 reads CASSISPPGATEAFF. CDR3 DNA sequence: TGTGCCAGTAGTATATCCCCCCCGGGGGCTACTGAAGCTTTCTTT.

This clonotype was seen more than once but under ten times. The V gene is TRBV12-3 or TRBV12-4, the J gene TRBJ2-3; 7 bases align to TRBD2. The CDR3 is 19 residues long. J lost 0 bases, V lost 6 bases, and 18 bases had no gene match. CDR3 protein: CASRYQVLLARGSTDTQYF. The CDR3 bases are TGTGCCAGCAGGTACCAGGTGCTACTAGCGCGGGGAAGCACAGATACGCAGTATTTT.

This clonotype came up a few times. The V and J genes are TRBV7-6 and TRBJ2-7; 8 bases line up with TRBD1. CDR1 SGHVS and CDR2 FNYEAQ come from the germline V gene. Trimming took 1 base from V and 2 from J; bases not matched to a gene: 4. The CDR3 spans 15 residues. The CDR3 bases are TGTGCCAGCAGCTTAGAACAGGGGGTTGCCTACGAGCAGTACTTC. It codes for CASSLEQGVAYEQYF. The full variable domain, with the rest looked up from reference TRBV7-6 and TRBJ2-7, is GAGVSQSPRYKVTKRGQDVALRCDPISGHVSLYWYRQALGQGPEFLTYFNYEAQQDKSGLPNDRFSAERPEGSISTLTIQRTEQRDSAMYRCASSLEQGVAYEQYFGPGTRLTVT.

This rearrangement joins TRBV19 to TRBJ1-6; 7 positions match TRBD1. After removal of 4 bases from V and 0 bases from J, the junction contained 9 bases not matched to a gene. This CDR3 is 18 amino acids long. From germline, CDR1 is LNHDA and CDR2 SQIVND (reference sequence). The chain's CDR3 is CASSTRQGRSSYNSPLHF. The CDR3 DNA sequence: TGTGCCAGTAGTACCCGACAGGGTAGGAGCTCCTATAATTCACCCCTCCACTTT.

The chain recombines TRBV12-3 or TRBV12-4 with TRBJ2-6, with 7 bases aligning to TRBD2. After removal of 7 bases from V and 0 bases from J, the junction contained 12 bases not matched to a gene. The CDR3 runs to 18 residues. As DNA, the CDR3 is TGTGCCAGCACCTTGGGCGGGGGTGGGTACTCTGGGGCCAACGTCCTGACTTTC. Protein sequence: CASTLGGGGYSGANVLTF.